Given below is one T cell receptor (beta chain) in context. Its specific antigen is unknown. No base-level quality is on record; no much larger clone is a single base apart. Library method: the immunoSEQ multiplex PCR assay. The multiplex PCR relied on a mix of 60 forward primers for TCR Vbeta segments and 13 reverse primers for TCR Jbeta segments. A multiplex PCR assay on genomic DNA amplified the CDR3 region of rearranged TCR beta genes. The Illumina HiSeq System was used to sequence the amplified TCR beta libraries as 87-base-pair reads. In the original analysis: Across the roughly 640 repertoires, a later analysis counted some 81 million unique TCR beta chains, roughly 11 million of which were shared by at least two donors. To remove PCR and sequencing errors, raw reads were error-corrected and collapsed into unique sequences using a nearest-neighbor algorithm that merged closely related sequences. CDR3 sequences were aligned to IMGT reference sequences to assign V, D and J gene segments. For a sequence to be retained, a match of at least six nucleotides to both a V gene segment and a J gene segment was required. Rearrangements were classified as productive when the CDR3 lacked stop codons and remained in frame with V and J, and all other rearrangements were classified as non-productive. CDR3 was defined by IMGT convention, running from the second conserved V-encoded cysteine to the conserved J-encoded phenylalanine. The earlier analysis of 550 to 650 of the donors excluded any sequence lacking an unambiguous match to a single V gene segment. In an earlier analysis of approximately 590 of the donors, a V segment was called functional when productive rearrangements were above 56.7%, and segregating when the standard deviation between donors exceeded 5%. A statistical classification framework was built to diagnose cytomegalovirus status from the catalog of TCR beta chain sequences. V and J gene assignment, in a later analysis, came from comparing TCR nucleotide sequences with IMGT/GENE-DB human TR gene sequences. A later analysis assigned CDR3 sequences and most-parsimonious VDJ recombination scenarios with the TCRdist pipeline. In a later analysis, each TCR beta chain was defined by its CDR3 amino acid sequence together with its V-gene family, and reads without a unique V-gene family were excluded. In a later analysis, approximately 640 highly shared, low-generation-probability nucleotide sequences were removed to address suspected cross-contamination and a sequencing artifact. In a later analysis, a clonal expansion index was calculated for each public chain from normalized within-repertoire ranks of inferred template counts. In a later analysis, generation probabilities were computed using a VDJ recombination model fitted to out-of-frame rearrangements, and the results were checked against IGoR. In a later analysis, TCR-TCR, TCR-HLA and TCR-CMV co-occurrence was scored with hypergeometric tests, and a repertoire-size bias correction was applied to TCR pairs. A later analysis estimated false discovery rates by permuting HLA or CMV assignments 20 times. In a later analysis, co-occurring TCRs were grouped using DBSCAN, with TCRdist sequence similarity added in when clustering inside HLA-allele-positive subsets. For co-occurrence clustering, repertoires with fewer than 30,000 or more than 120,000 public chains were excluded, along with 5 or 6 repertoires with anomalous nucleotide sharing. As stored in TCRdb, this immuneACCESS dataset retains in-frame rearrangements with V and J assigned. A fraction of the clones does not appear; measured against another copy, unresolved V genes explain less than half of the discrepancy, and the remainder lacks a known reason. The V and J calls and clone size are taken from that table; D and trimming were inferred from the DNA. For this sample the table gives roughly 200,000 clones, of which around 75% were detected only once. The ten biggest clones cover roughly 3% of the sample.

In total, approximately 610 healthy bone marrow donors made up the cohort. Cohort members were all nominally healthy when sampled, although unrecorded immune exposures were likely present. The donor tested CMV seronegative and was one of the 352 seronegative cohort members. A peripheral blood sample was collected from each donor, and TCR beta sequencing was performed on peripheral blood mononuclear cells. The Qiagen DNeasy Blood Extraction Kit was used to extract genomic DNA from the blood cell samples. This entry is derived from a study of cytomegalovirus exposure and HLA in healthy donors (dated by TCRdb to the late 2010s). As for the study more broadly: In an earlier analysis of fewer than 750 of the donors, 250 to 350 Gb of sequence data and 90 million to 120 million unique TCR beta sequences from 150 million to 200 million T cells were reported. Around 320 gigabases of sequencing data and approximately 93 million unique TCR sequences were included in an early release covering 500 to 750 HLA-typed donors. The genetic ancestry cluster associated with self-reported Caucasian donors included about 81% of the roughly 390 genotyped donors. The study aimed to test whether signatures of past pathogen exposure could be identified by cataloging public T cell receptors. The study profiled the T cell repertoires of under 700 subjects by immunosequencing and related them to cytomegalovirus serostatus. Along with the approximately 650-subject first cohort, a separate validation cohort of some 130 different subjects was used. High-throughput TCR immunosequencing, statistical association of individual TCRs with disease status, and machine learning were combined to predict cytomegalovirus infection status. A later analysis re-examined previously published TCR beta repertoires from over 500 donors and added high-resolution HLA genotyping to investigate patterns of TCR occurrence. Rather than drawing on any new phenotypic data, the later analysis identified candidate immune exposures from TCR beta sequences and the way those sequences occurred across donors. To decide whether each TCR beta V gene segment behaved as functional or pseudogenic, an earlier analysis of 587 of the donors relied on high-throughput TCR beta sequencing. Donor age, sex, ethnicity and CMV serostatus were compiled together with the repertoire data. A later genetic analysis used genome-wide SNP genotypes for 398 of the 666 donors, treating that subset as a discovery cohort. All discovery cohort repertoires had been generated on a single sequencing platform. Both class I and class II loci were covered by HLA typing, at four-digit resolution. Typing coverage differed by locus: A, B, C, DRB1 and DQB1 were typed in about 629-640 donors, DQA1 in about 550, DPA1 in over 600, and DPB1 in roughly 470. Because of strong linkage in the cohort, 5 or 6 DR-DQ haplotypes were treated as single units for association and clustering. Among over 350 genotyped donors of the cohort, an average of about 240,000 unique TCR beta nucleotide sequences were sequenced per donor, 15% to 20% of them non-productive. The paper's findings and limits, for the study overall: The classifier was reported to diagnose cytomegalovirus status with high specificity and sensitivity in both the original cohort and the validation cohort. Linkage disequilibrium might explain the correlated functional status among segregating V segments, but an unknown experimental factor could not be excluded. Because some donors lacked HLA typing at each locus, the association tests relied only on the typed subset. The only immune exposure information available for the cohort was CMV serostatus. A few of the identified cytomegalovirus-associated TCR beta chains were confirmed in vitro to be specific for cytomegalovirus antigens. In a later analysis, TCR association rates were found to vary across HLA loci, with the most associated TCRs seen for DRB1 alleles and the fewest for HLA-C alleles. A group of highly shared sequence variants was considered likely to be a technical artifact of the sequencing pipeline. In a later analysis, HLA-associated TCR beta chains were found to be more clonally expanded and to have lower generation probabilities than equally common non-associated chains. In a later genetic analysis, a missense DCLRE1C variant was associated with V-gene and J-gene trimming of TCR beta chains, and the association was replicated in an independent cohort. Most TCR sequences were seen in very few donors, while some public TCRs were found in many individuals. Sequencing depth was assumed to be roughly uniform across donors in the presence/absence analyses, though that assumption may not hold. In a later analysis, some 18,000 TCR beta sequences were associated with specific HLA alleles at a false discovery rate of 0.05. In a later genetic analysis, fewer N-insertions in productive TCRs were reported among donors in an Asian-associated ancestry cluster than the roughly 700-donor mean. When HLA alleles, especially DR and DQ, strongly co-occurred, TCR associations were difficult to assign to individual alleles. In a later analysis, most CMV-associated TCR beta chains were found to appear HLA-restricted, with HLA associations seemingly driven largely by CMV exposure. A further reported finding was that TCR beta sequences accurately predicted the HLA-A and HLA-B alleles for most subjects in the first cohort. In a later analysis, several top co-occurrence clusters were reported to appear linked to parvovirus B19, influenza, CMV and Epstein-Barr virus. According to the authors, the approach could potentially be generalized to other disease states and immunological phenotypes. The study gave a list of 150 to 200 TCR beta chains associated with cytomegalovirus. This cohort had only TCR beta chains sequenced, and the lack of alpha or paired-chain data limited which features could be detected. The earlier analysis of nearly 600 of the donors excluded fewer than 20 rarely observed V segments, including chromosome 9 orphons, because counts were too low. Some IMGT-functional V segments, including TRBV6-2 and TRBV6-3, could not be distinguished by the 87-base-pair reads and were therefore excluded. An earlier analysis of roughly 570 of the donors showed that most TCR beta V segments appeared in productive rearrangements either about 87% or about 30% of the time, which broadly matched IMGT annotations.

From the cysteine up to the phenylalanine, the CDR3 has a length of 17 residues. This entry keeps only the CDR3 DNA: 51 bases, framed from base 1. The germline V gene sets CDR1 to MDHEN and CDR2 to SYDVKM. Here V drops 8 bases and J drops 0 bases, and the junction holds 13 bases not matched to any gene. Material for sequencing was PBMCs. The TCR originated in a male donor in good health and CMV-seronegative. This chain joins TRBV28 to TRBJ1-5; 7 bases in between match TRBD1. The DNA sequence follows: TGTGCCAGCGACCGCCACCTGGACAGGTATAGCAATCAGCCCCAGCATTTT. This codes for CASDRHLDRYSNQPQHF.